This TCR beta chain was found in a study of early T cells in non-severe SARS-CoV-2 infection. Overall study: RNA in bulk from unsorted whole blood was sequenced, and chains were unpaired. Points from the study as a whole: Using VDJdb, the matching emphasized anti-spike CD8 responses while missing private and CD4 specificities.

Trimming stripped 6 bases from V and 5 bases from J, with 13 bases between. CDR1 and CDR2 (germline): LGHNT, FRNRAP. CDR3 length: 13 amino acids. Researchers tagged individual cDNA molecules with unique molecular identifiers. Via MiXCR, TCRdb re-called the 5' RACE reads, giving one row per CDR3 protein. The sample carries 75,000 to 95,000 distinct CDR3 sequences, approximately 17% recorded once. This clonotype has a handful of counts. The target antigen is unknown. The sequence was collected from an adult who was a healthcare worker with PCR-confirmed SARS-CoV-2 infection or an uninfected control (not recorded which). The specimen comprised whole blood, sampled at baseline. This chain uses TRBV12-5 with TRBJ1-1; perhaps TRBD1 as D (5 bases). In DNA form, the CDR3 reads TGTGCTAGTGGCAGGGACGGCGGGACTGAAGCTTTCTTT. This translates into CASGRDGGTEAFF.